This TCR beta chain was identified during a study of blood T cell repertoires in COVID-19. Study summary: Acute-phase and convalescent COVID-19 samples originated in the United States, Italy and Spain. PBMCs, B-cell-depleted T cells, or T cells were the source of the cDNA or gDNA that made up the material.

The CDR3 totals 16 residues. In germline, CDR1 is SGHDT, CDR2 YYEEEE. Unmatched junction bases numbered 4, after V lost 0 bases and J lost 2 bases. Authors' processing steps: Reference gene primer amplification gave estimated nucleated cell counts. TCRdb's table, derived via immunoSEQ multiplex PCR, lists solely in-frame clones and lacks some. V, J and clone size are those of that table, while D and trimming were read from the DNA. This sample has over 50,000 clones, with about nine tenths found just once. The source is a human donor in a cohort sampled during active COVID-19. The chain carries TRBV5-6 and TRBJ1-5; 8 nucleotides line up with TRBD1. Sequencing input: peripheral blood. In DNA form, the CDR3 reads TGTGCCAGCAGCTTGGAAGGACAGGGCCGCAATCAGCCCCAGCATTTT. The encoded protein is CASSLEGQGRNQPQHF.